Presented here are 30 T cell receptor beta chains from one specimen sequenced in a study of beta chain features in type 1 diabetes. All of the isolated RNA was reverse transcribed, so expressed TCRB transcripts were sequenced. The table came from immunoSEQ multiplex PCR; TCRdb's copy has only in-frame clones and leaves some out. The table includes fewer than 250,000 clones, roughly an eighth detected once. Sequencing input: naive CD4+ T cells from blood. All receptors derive from a woman in her 40s in good health.

This clone was recorded only once. The rearrangement joins TRBV7-8 to TRBJ1-2; no clear D gene. This CDR3 has 16 residues. Per the germline V gene, CDR1 is SGHVS and CDR2 is FQNEAQ. Trimming pared 5 bases from V and 7 bases from J, leaving 23 bases between. CDR3 coding DNA: TGTGCCAGCAGCCCGACACCGACCGCCTCTGTTGGTGGCTACACCTTC. Protein product: CASSPTPTASVGGYTF.

There are a few counts of this clone. The chain recombines TRBV2 with TRBJ2-5; 7 bases are a match to TRBD1. Germline loops: CDR1 SNHLY, CDR2 FYNNEI. The CDR3 is 18 amino acids. Trimming at V came to 4 bases and at J to 0 bases, leaving 14 bases not matched to a gene. The CDR3 nucleotides read TGTGCCAGCAGTGGCCTTGGGTTCCGGGACAGATACCAAGAGACCCAGTACTTC. As protein: CASSGLGFRDRYQETQYF.

V gene TRBV18 combines with J gene TRBJ1-1, with 9 nucleotides matching TRBD1. Germline CDR1 reads KGHSH; CDR2 reads LQKENI. V lost 0 bases and J lost 10; bases outside the gene matches: 12. CDR3 length equals 16 residues. The CDR3 is CASSPPGQGRVLTAFF. The DNA of the CDR3 is TGTGCCAGCTCACCACCGGGACAGGGCCGGGTATTGACAGCTTTCTTT.

This clone showed up just once. V and J are TRBV6-5 and TRBJ2-7; D gene ambiguous. The germline V gene encodes CDR1 MNHEY and CDR2 SVGAGI. The CDR3 spans 15 residues. V was shortened by 0 bases and J by 3 bases, with 12 bases between the two germline ends. The CDR3 loop reads CASSYSIGDNYEQYF. The DNA for the CDR3 is TGTGCCAGCAGTTACTCGATAGGTGACAACTACGAGCAGTACTTC.

This clone was seen a handful of times. The chain joins TRBV10-2 to TRBJ2-7; the D gene is possibly TRBD1 (6 bases). The V end lost 6 bases, the J end lost 2 bases, and 14 bases lay between the germline ends. The CDR3 is made up of 14 amino acids. Germline CDR1 reads WSHSY; CDR2 reads SAAADI. CDR3 nucleotides: TGCGCCAGCAGGGAAGGGGGACGTACCTACGAGCAGTACTTC. It encodes CASREGGRTYEQYF.

The chain joins TRBV13 to TRBJ1-5; 9 bases line up with TRBD1. The CDR3 sequence is 15 residues long. Germline V CDR1 and CDR2: PRHDT, FYEKMQ (reference sequence). The ends lost 4 bases at V and 8 bases at J; junction bases unmatched: 9. The CDR3 coding sequence is TGTGCCAGCAGCTCCGGGACAGGGACGGGAAAGCCCCAGCATTTT. Its protein product is CASSSGTGTGKPQHF.

This clone was detected a few times. J is TRBJ1-5 and V is TRBV6-1; no clear D. Germline assignment: CDR1 MNHNS and CDR2 SASEGT. V lost 6 bases and J lost 3, with 15 bases in between. The CDR3 has 15 amino acids. The CDR3 sequence is CASRDGVSFNQPQHF. The CDR3 nucleotides read TGTGCCAGCAGAGACGGAGTATCGTTCAATCAGCCCCAGCATTTT.

J is TRBJ1-1 and V is TRBV5-6; 9 bases align to TRBD1. The J segment lost 2 bases and the V segment lost 2 bases, leaving 7 bases of the junction unmatched. The CDR3 length is 16 residues. The germline CDR1 and CDR2 sequences are SGHDT and YYEEEE. CDR3 in DNA: TGTGCCAGCAGCTTAACCGGGACAGGGAGAAACACTGAAGCTTTCTTT. Translation: CASSLTGTGRNTEAFF. Together with reference TRBV5-6 and TRBJ1-1, the CDR3 gives the full variable domain: DAGVTQSPTHLIKTRGQQVTLRCSPKSGHDTVSWYQQALGQGPQFIFQYYEEEERQRGNFPDRFSGHQFPNYSSELNVNALLLGDSALYLCASSLTGTGRNTEAFFGQGTRLTVV.

This clone was recorded a few times. In DNA, the CDR3 is TGTGCCAGCTCACCGGCTCGGGACAGTATCTACGAGCAGTACTTC. This gives the protein CASSPARDSIYEQYF. V and J are TRBV18 and TRBJ2-7; 7 positions match TRBD1. The CDR3 is 15 residues long. Germline CDR1 is KGHSH and CDR2 is LQKENI. J was trimmed by 3 bases and V by 3 bases; bases with no gene match: 8.

This clone was counted a few times. The CDR3 sequence: CASSSLSGGKQETQYF. The DNA of the CDR3 is TGCGCCAGCAGCTCACTCAGCGGGGGAAAACAAGAGACCCAGTACTTC. This chain joins TRBV5-1 and TRBJ2-5; 8 bases are shared with TRBD2. CDR3 length: 16 residues. From germline, CDR1 is SGHRS and CDR2 YFSETQ. V shed 3 bases and J 2 bases; nucleotides not matched to a gene: 9.

The chain uses TRBV5-6 and TRBJ2-2, with D perhaps matching TRBD2 (5 bases). Germline CDR1 is SGHDT and CDR2 is YYEEEE. This CDR3 contains 15 residues. V gave up 4 bases and J gave up 7 bases, with 17 bases separating them. CDR3 in DNA: TGTGCCAGCAGCCCGAGAGGACTCTCTCGCGGGGAGCTGTTTTTT. Its translation is CASSPRGLSRGELFF.

This clone was seen only a few times. The CDR3 bases are TGTGCCAGCAGCGCAACCTCACAGGGCTATGGCTACACCTTC. Translation: CASSATSQGYGYTF. The chain has TRBV7-6 and TRBJ1-2, with D tentatively TRBD1 (6 bases). V lost 5 bases and J 4 bases, leaving 14 bases between the germline ends. Per germline, CDR1 SGHVS and CDR2 FNYEAQ. The CDR3 is 14 residues long.

This clone was counted a few times. V and J are TRBV18 and TRBJ1-2; 10 nucleotides align to TRBD1. Germline V CDR1 and CDR2: KGHSH, LQKENI. The CDR3 contains 14 residues. The V segment lost 3 bases and the J segment 3 bases; nucleotides outside the gene matches: 1. The chain's CDR3 is CASSPGQGYYGYTF. For the CDR3, the DNA is TGTGCCAGCTCACCGGGACAGGGGTACTATGGCTACACCTTC.

The chain couples TRBV5-1 to TRBJ1-1, with D possibly being TRBD1 (5 bases). V was pared by 0 bases and J by 5 bases, with 11 bases between. In germline, CDR1 is SGHRS, CDR2 YFSETQ. CDR3 length: 14 amino acids. As DNA, the CDR3 is TGCGCCAGCAGCTTGGATGCAGGGTCGACTGAAGCTTTCTTT. Translating it yields CASSLDAGSTEAFF.

The CDR3 DNA reads TGTGCCAGCAGTTCCAAGGACAGGGGAATCGTATATTTT. It yields the protein CASSSKDRGIVYF. This chain links TRBV6-5 with TRBJ1-3; the match to TRBD1 covers 9 bases. The CDR3 runs to 13 residues. J gave up 14 bases and V 4 bases, and 9 bases lay outside the gene matches. From germline, CDR1 is MNHEY and CDR2 SVGAGI.

The gene calls are TRBV25-1 and TRBJ2-1; 10 bases map to TRBD2. The V gene's germline CDR1 is MGHDK and CDR2 SYGVNS. Trimming removed 5 bases from V and 6 bases from J; junction bases left unmatched: 10. CDR3 length: 16 amino acids. CDR3 amino acids: CASSKQAGGLGNEQFF. The CDR3 DNA is TGTGCCAGCAGTAAGCAAGCGGGGGGGTTGGGCAATGAGCAGTTCTTC. The entire variable domain, with the rest obtained from reference TRBV25-1 and TRBJ2-1, is as follows: EADIYQTPRYLVIGTGKKITLECSQTMGHDKMYWYQQDPGMELHLIHYSYGVNSTEKGDLSSESTVSRIRTEHFPLTLESARPSHTSQYLCASSKQAGGLGNEQFFGPGTRLTVL.

This clone has more than one count but fewer than ten. V usage is TRBV20-1 and J usage is TRBJ1-2; D uncertain. The CDR3 is 11 residues long. V was shortened by 2 bases and J by 6 bases, with 7 bases between the two germline ends. CDR1 and CDR2 (germline): DFQATT, SNEGSKA (reference sequence). CDR3 DNA sequence: TGCAGTGCTAGAAGCACGGATGGCTACACCTTC. It translates to CSARSTDGYTF.

V usage is TRBV19 and J usage is TRBJ1-1; 11 bases are a match to TRBD1. CDR3 size: 14 residues. The J segment lost 5 bases and the V segment lost 8 bases, leaving 7 bases of the junction unmatched. Germline V lookup: CDR1 LNHDA, CDR2 SQIVND (reference sequence). The CDR3 nucleotides read TGTGCCAGTTCCGGGACAGGGGGTAGGACTGAAGCTTTCTTT. This gives the protein CASSGTGGRTEAFF. Drawing the rest from reference TRBV19 and TRBJ1-1, the complete variable domain is DGGITQSPKYLFRKEGQNVTLSCEQNLNHDAMYWYRQDPGQGLRLIYYSQIVNDFQKGDIAEGYSVSREKKESFPLTVTSAQKNPTAFYLCASSGTGGRTEAFFGQGTRLTVV.

A few counts support this clone. This chain connects TRBV9 to TRBJ2-7, with 12 bases fitting TRBD2. CDR1 is SGDLS and CDR2 is YYNGEE in the germline V gene. This CDR3 comprises 16 residues. V shed 2 bases and J 5 bases; nucleotides not matched to a gene: 8. The CDR3 protein is CASSVLLLAGGDEQYF. The CDR3 coding sequence is TGTGCCAGCAGCGTTCTACTCCTAGCGGGGGGGGACGAGCAGTACTTC.

The chain combines TRBV23-1 with TRBJ1-2; 8 positions agree with TRBD1. TRBV23-1 is given ORF status, its function remaining uncertain. V was pared by 3 bases and J by 6 bases, with 6 bases of the junction left unmatched. The CDR3 covers 14 residues. The DNA of the CDR3 is TGCGCCAGCAGTCACGTAGACAGGGGCCATGGCTACACCTTC. Residues: CASSHVDRGHGYTF.

V is TRBV7-8 and J is TRBJ2-1; possible D gene TRBD2, 5 bases. The CDR3 loop spans 14 amino acids. V gave up 3 bases and J gave up 3 bases, with 9 bases separating them. Looked up from germline, CDR1 is SGHVS and CDR2 is FQNEAQ. The CDR3 spells CASSLARDYNEQFF. The CDR3 DNA reads as TGTGCCAGCAGCTTGGCCCGGGACTACAATGAGCAGTTCTTC.

This clone was seen a few times. The chain employs TRBV29-1 and TRBJ1-1; D perhaps matches TRBD1 (5 bases). V was trimmed by 1 base and J by 2 bases, leaving 11 bases between them. The CDR3 has 14 amino acids. The germline V gene encodes CDR1 SQVTM and CDR2 ANQGSEA. This chain's CDR3 is CSVEVQGFNTEAFF. In DNA form, the CDR3 reads TGCAGCGTTGAAGTCCAGGGCTTTAACACTGAAGCTTTCTTT.

This chain joins TRBV10-3 and TRBJ2-3; 9 nucleotides match TRBD1. Germline CDR1 ENHRY, CDR2 SYGVKD. J was trimmed by 3 bases and V by 3 bases; bases with no gene match: 4. The CDR3 has 15 residues. The CDR3 DNA reads TGTGCCATCAGTGACCGGGACAGGGAAACAGATACGCAGTATTTT. It codes for CAISDRDRETDTQYF.

The rearrangement joins TRBV6-6 to TRBJ1-6, with D perhaps TRBD1 (6 bases). Trimming stripped 5 bases from V and 7 bases from J, with 15 bases between. This CDR3 has 15 amino acids. Germline V gene data show CDR1 as MNHNY and CDR2 as SVGAGI (reference sequence). The CDR3 loop reads CASSPIDRPNSPLHF. In DNA form, the CDR3 reads TGTGCCAGCAGTCCTATCGACAGGCCCAATTCACCCCTCCACTTT.

The chain combines TRBV12-5 with TRBJ2-1; D may be TRBD1 (7 bases). The V end lost 0 bases, the J end lost 4 bases, and 16 bases lay between the germline ends. The CDR3 runs 17 residues. Looked up from germline, CDR1 is LGHNT and CDR2 is FRNRAP. The CDR3 region has the DNA TGTGCTAGTGGTTTGGTACCCCAGGGGGGCGCTTACAATGAGCAGTTCTTC. It encodes CASGLVPQGGAYNEQFF. The full variable domain, in which reference TRBV12-5 and TRBJ2-1 provide the parts outside the CDR3, is DARVTQTPRHKVTEMGQEVTMRCQPILGHNTVFWYRQTMMQGLELLAYFRNRAPLDDSGMPKDRFSAEMPDATLATLKIQPSEPRDSAVYFCASGLVPQGGAYNEQFFGPGTRLTVL.

The V and J genes are TRBV25-1 and TRBJ2-5; weak D call: TRBD1 (5 bases). The V and J ends lost 4 bases and 1 base respectively, with 13 bases between them. From germline, CDR1 is MGHDK and CDR2 SYGVNS. The CDR3 spans 15 residues. The CDR3 sequence is CASSAHGQGQETQYF. The CDR3 nucleotides are TGTGCCAGCAGTGCCCACGGGCAGGGCCAAGAGACCCAGTACTTC.

This clone was recorded a few times. This chain connects TRBV2 to TRBJ2-2; 7 bases match TRBD1. V was clipped by 8 bases and J by 5 bases; unmatched bases: 11. The CDR3 is made up of 15 amino acids. The germline gives CDR1 SNHLY, CDR2 FYNNEI. This chain's CDR3 is CASRRQGLGTGELFF. The DNA for the CDR3 is TGTGCCAGCCGCCGACAGGGTTTAGGTACCGGGGAGCTGTTTTTT. Using reference TRBV2 and TRBJ2-2 for the parts outside the CDR3, the full variable domain is EPEVTQTPSHQVTQMGQEVILRCVPISNHLYFYWYRQILGQKVEFLVSFYNNEISEKSEIFDDQFSVERPDGSNFTLKIRSTKLEDSAMYFCASRRQGLGTGELFFGEGSRLTVL.

The sample holds a few counts of this clone. V gene TRBV7-2 combines with J gene TRBJ2-7, with TRBD1 matching over 8 bases. V gave up 5 bases and J gave up 6 bases; unmatched junction bases: 9. CDR3 length: 14 amino acids. Germline V lookup: CDR1 SGHTA, CDR2 FQGNSA. The CDR3 DNA reads TGTGCCAGCAGCCTGAGACAGGGGCCAGGCGAGCAGTACTTC. As protein: CASSLRQGPGEQYF.

This clone occurred a few times. This sequence joins TRBV15 and TRBJ2-2, with 8 bases fitting TRBD2. The trim removed 8 bases at V and 1 base at J, leaving 12 bases unmatched. The germline gives CDR1 LNHNV, CDR2 YYDKDF (reference sequence). The CDR3 totals 17 residues. The chain's CDR3 is CATPTIRGTRNTGELFF. Here the CDR3 DNA reads TGTGCCACCCCTACCATTCGAGGGACTAGGAACACCGGGGAGCTGTTTTTT. Full variable domain (missing parts from reference TRBV15 and TRBJ2-2): DAMVIQNPRYQVTQFGKPVTLSCSQTLNHNVMYWYQQKSSQAPKLLFHYYDKDFNNEADTPDNFQSRRPNTSFCFLDIRSPGLGDTAMYLCATPTIRGTRNTGELFFGEGSRLTVL.

This clone was counted between two and nine times. This chain joins TRBV4-3 and TRBJ1-5; D unresolved. Per germline, CDR1 LGHNA and CDR2 YSLEER. The V and J ends lost 0 bases and 6 bases respectively, with 12 bases between them. The CDR3 contains 15 residues. The CDR3 region has the DNA TGCGCCAGCAGCCAAGATTTAGCGGGATTTCAGCCCCAGCATTTT. This codes for CASSQDLAGFQPQHF.